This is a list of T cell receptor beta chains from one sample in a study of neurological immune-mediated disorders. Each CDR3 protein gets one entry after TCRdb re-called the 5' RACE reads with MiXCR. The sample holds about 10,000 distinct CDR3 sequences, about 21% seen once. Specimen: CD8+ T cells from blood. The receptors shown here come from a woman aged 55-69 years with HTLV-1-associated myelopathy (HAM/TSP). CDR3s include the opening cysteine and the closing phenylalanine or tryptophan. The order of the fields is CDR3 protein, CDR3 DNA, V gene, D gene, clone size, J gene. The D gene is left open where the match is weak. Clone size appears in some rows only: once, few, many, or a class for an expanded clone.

CSATPGATGGQPQHF | TGCAGTGCTACACCGGGGGCTACAGGGGGTCAGCCCCAGCATTTT | TRBV20-1 | TRBD1 | few | TRBJ1-5
CASSLRQQGNQYVPGNTIYF | TGTGCCAGCAGCCTCCGACAGCAGGGTAATCAGTATGTTCCTGGAAACACCATATATTTT | TRBV7-6 | . | many | TRBJ1-3
CASFQEGGYTF | TGTGCCAGCTTCCAGGAGGGCGGCTACACCTTC | TRBV3-1 | . | many | TRBJ1-2
CASSLVALARAYNEQFF | TGTGCCAGCAGTTTAGTTGCACTAGCTCGGGCCTACAATGAGCAGTTCTTC | TRBV12-3/TRBV12-4 | . | many | TRBJ2-1
CASELRPWRDTQYF | TGTGCCAGTGAACTGAGGCCCTGGCGGGATACGCAGTATTTT | TRBV11-2 | . | many | TRBJ2-3
CASSFYICSAQTGGSADTQYF | . | TRBV5-5 | . | . | TRBJ2-3
CATYAGGAANEQFF | TGTGCCACCTATGCCGGGGGGGCGGCCAATGAGCAGTTCTTC | TRBV10-3 | TRBD2 | . | TRBJ2-1
CSAGLGGAANEQFFGPGNTIYF | . | TRBV20-1 | . | . | TRBJ1-3
CASSPRGMVNTEAFF | TGCGCCAGCAGCCCCAGGGGCATGGTGAACACTGAAGCTTTCTTT | TRBV4-1 | . | many | TRBJ1-1
CASSYRQTYEQYF | TGTGCCAGCAGTTACAGGCAGACCTACGAGCAGTACTTC | TRBV6-5 | . | . | TRBJ2-7
CASSLNGGKNIQYF | TGTGCCAGCAGCTTAAACGGGGGCAAAAACATTCAGTACTTC | TRBV7-2 | . | . | TRBJ2-4
CASSNPGQGVNYGYTF | TGTGCCAGCAGTAACCCCGGACAGGGGGTAAACTATGGCTACACCTTC | TRBV2 | TRBD1 | . | TRBJ1-2
CASSLEGSALQETQYF | TGCGCCAGCAGCTTGGAAGGCAGCGCACTCCAAGAGACCCAGTACTTC | TRBV5-1 | . | many | TRBJ2-5
CSAIGRSTDTQFF | TGCAGTGCTATTGGGCGGAGCACAGATACGCAGTTCTTC | TRBV20-1 | . | many | TRBJ2-1
CASSQGGVLTDTQYF | TGTGCCAGCAGCCAAGGGGGGGTACTTACAGATACGCAGTATTTT | TRBV3-1 | . | many | TRBJ2-3
CSARTSGAAYEQYF | TGCAGTGCCAGGACTAGCGGGGCAGCCTACGAGCAGTACTTC | TRBV20-1 | TRBD2 | many | TRBJ2-7
CSAGSPAGGNQPQHF | TGCAGTGCTGGGTCCCCCGCGGGAGGCAATCAGCCCCAGCATTTT | TRBV20-1 | . | . | TRBJ1-5